Listed below are T cell receptor beta chains from one sample, sequenced in a study of T cells in tuberculosis. Method: immunoSEQ multiplex PCR; TCRdb's copy keeps in-frame clones and lacks some. The sample lists some 30,000 clones, roughly 87% occurring once. The material sequenced was PBMCs, taken at tuberculosis diagnosis. The receptors originated from an adult with tuberculosis. Both conserved end residues are part of each CDR3. Fields, in order: clone size, J gene, CDR3 length, V gene, D gene, CDR3 protein, CDR3 DNA. The D gene is left open where the match is weak. A row's size may be missing; if present it is once, few, many or a size class.

. | TRBJ1-5 | 15 | TRBV4-1 | TRBD1 | CASSPGTVSNQPQHF | TGCGCCAGCAGCCCGGGGACAGTTAGCAATCAGCCCCAGCATTTT
. | TRBJ2-1 | 13 | TRBV4-3 | TRBD2 | CASSLGRAVEQFF | TGCGCCAGCAGCCTGGGGAGGGCGGTGGAGCAGTTCTTC
. | TRBJ1-5 | 13 | TRBV27 | . | CASSLQRNQPQHF | TGTGCCAGCAGTTTACAGCGTAATCAGCCCCAGCATTTT
. | TRBJ2-5 | 15 | TRBV5-8 | . | CASGLEGGRQETQYF | TGTGCCAGCGGCTTAGAGGGGGGGAGACAAGAGACCCAGTACTTC
. | TRBJ2-5 | 16 | TRBV30 | TRBD2 | CAWSVLAGGPRETQYF | TGTGCCTGGAGTGTATTAGCGGGAGGGCCTCGAGAGACCCAGTACTTC
. | TRBJ1-2 | 14 | TRBV19 | TRBD1 | CASSEQGSSYGYTF | TGTGCCAGTAGCGAACAGGGGAGCAGCTATGGCTACACCTTC
few | TRBJ1-2 | 14 | TRBV19 | . | CASSNPQGRYGYTF | TGTGCCAGTAGTAACCCGCAGGGAAGGTATGGCTACACCTTC
. | TRBJ1-5 | 16 | TRBV2 | . | CASSETKGTRGQPQHF | TGTGCCAGCAGTGAAACGAAGGGGACTCGAGGTCAGCCCCAGCATTTT
. | TRBJ1-2 | 14 | TRBV25-1 | . | CASSEWGAGYGYTF | TGTGCCAGCAGTGAATGGGGCGCTGGCTATGGCTACACCTTC
. | TRBJ2-7 | 13 | TRBV6-6 | . | CASSHITGREQYF | TGTGCCAGCAGCCACATCACAGGGCGCGAGCAGTACTTC
once | TRBJ2-7 | 14 | TRBV13 | TRBD1 | CASSLGRGSYEQYF | TGTGCCAGCAGCTTAGGCAGGGGGTCCTACGAGCAGTACTTC
. | TRBJ1-1 | 16 | TRBV28 | . | CASSFPPRASDREAFF | TGTGCCAGCAGTTTTCCCCCCCGCGCGTCGGACAGAGAAGCTTTCTTT
. | TRBJ2-7 | 17 | TRBV5-1 | . | CASSLEPTDTFTYEQYF | TGCGCCAGCAGCTTGGAGCCGACAGACACCTTTACCTACGAGCAGTACTTC
. | TRBJ1-2 | 15 | TRBV28 | TRBD1 | CASSPRGPRFYGYTF | TGTGCCAGCAGTCCCAGGGGGCCTAGGTTCTATGGCTACACCTTC
. | TRBJ2-7 | 14 | TRBV4-1 | . | CASSQPDSRYEQYF | TGCGCCAGCAGCCAACCGGACAGTCGATACGAGCAGTACTTC
. | TRBJ2-1 | 10 | TRBV29-1 | . | CSVLQGQQFF | TGCAGCGTCTTACAGGGTCAGCAGTTCTTC
. | TRBJ2-2 | 15 | TRBV10-3 | TRBD2 | CAISARGAPTGELFF | TGTGCCATCAGTGCGCGGGGGGCCCCAACCGGGGAGCTGTTTTTT
. | TRBJ1-2 | 14 | TRBV19 | . | CATSPQRTNYGYTF | TGTGCCACCAGCCCCCAGCGTACTAACTATGGCTACACCTTC
. | TRBJ1-2 | 13 | TRBV6-6 | . | CASSYGVGDGYTF | TGTGCCAGCAGTTACGGTGTAGGAGACGGCTACACCTTC
. | TRBJ2-1 | 15 | TRBV30 | TRBD2 | CAWSVRTSGSNEQFF | TGTGCCTGGAGTGTTAGGACTAGCGGGAGCAATGAGCAGTTCTTC
. | TRBJ2-1 | 14 | TRBV6-4 | . | CASSDLGGVSEQFF | TGTGCCAGCAGTGACTTGGGTGGAGTGAGTGAGCAGTTCTTC
. | TRBJ1-1 | 14 | TRBV7-2 | . | CASSLAHLNTEAFF | TGTGCCAGCAGCTTAGCCCACTTGAACACTGAAGCTTTCTTT
once | TRBJ2-1 | 14 | TRBV10-3 | . | CAISGTPSYNEQFF | TGTGCCATCAGTGGGACTCCCTCCTACAATGAGCAGTTCTTC
. | TRBJ1-2 | 13 | TRBV6-1 | . | CASSGQANYGYTF | TGTGCCAGCAGTGGACAAGCCAACTATGGCTACACCTTC
. | TRBJ2-4 | 14 | TRBV30 | . | CAWGGILAKNIQYF | TGTGCCTGGGGGGGGATACTAGCCAAAAACATTCAGTACTTC
few | TRBJ2-2 | 17 | TRBV9 | TRBD2 | CASSTQAGGPSTGELFF | TGTGCCAGCAGCACTCAAGCGGGAGGGCCGTCCACCGGGGAGCTGTTTTTT
. | TRBJ1-2 | 13 | TRBV29-1 | . | CSALQEANYGYTF | TGCAGCGCTCTACAGGAAGCTAACTATGGCTACACCTTC
. | TRBJ2-7 | 13 | TRBV10-1 | . | CASSPSRAKSAYF | TGCGCCAGCAGTCCGTCCCGAGCGAAATCGGCTTACTTC
. | TRBJ2-1 | 17 | TRBV19 | TRBD1 | CASSWGSGQEIYNEQFF | TGTGCCAGTAGTTGGGGGTCTGGACAGGAGATTTACAATGAGCAGTTCTTC
. | TRBJ2-7 | 20 | TRBV28 | TRBD2 | CASRPQGTSGGGHRSYEQYF | TGTGCCAGCAGACCCCAGGGGACTAGCGGGGGGGGCCACCGCTCCTACGAGCAGTACTTC
. | TRBJ2-7 | 14 | TRBV5-4 | . | CASSFSGGPYEQYF | TGTGCCAGCAGCTTTTCGGGGGGCCCCTACGAGCAGTACTTC
. | TRBJ2-1 | 12 | TRBV11-2 | . | CASSLNTDEQFF | TGTGCCAGCAGCTTAAATACGGATGAGCAGTTCTTC